This record covers a single TCR beta chain. Its cognate antigen has yet to be identified. The sample holds no much larger clone one base away, and base qualities are not on file. The data are from a study of OX40 agonist ivuxolimab in advanced cancers. Looking at the study overall: The costimulatory receptor OX40 (CD134) was targeted by ivuxolimab, a fully human IgG2 agonistic monoclonal antibody. The paper describes the monotherapy dose-escalation part (N of about 47 patients) of the phase I trial of ivuxolimab. Intravenous ivuxolimab was administered to patients every 2 weeks at six dose levels: 0.01, 0.1, 0.3, 1.5, 3 and 10 mg/kg. Prior anti-PD-1, anti-PD-L1 or anti-CTLA-4 therapy was permitted, and checkpoint inhibitors had been received by roughly 42% of dose-escalation patients. The point of sequencing TCRbeta in the periphery was to test whether ivuxolimab changed TCR sequence diversity and drove clonal T-cell expansion. Of the approximately 54 patients in dose escalation, about 20 had hepatocellular carcinoma, some 15 had melanoma, 9 had renal cell carcinoma and 9 had head and neck cancer. The dose-escalation cohort was about 83% male with a mean age of about 58 years, ranging from roughly 23 to 85. Partial responses occurred in three dose-escalation patients, of whom one had hepatocellular carcinoma and two had cutaneous melanoma.

Beyond this particular receptor, the publication reports: Which antigens the clonally expanded peripheral T cells were specific for was not determined. After ivuxolimab, more expanded clones were found on average in CD8+ T cells than in CD4+ T cells. At doses from 0.1 to 3.0 mg/kg, clonal expansion was seen in both CD4+ and CD8+ blood T cells between baseline and week 6. Low levels of normalized T-cell clonal expansion were also seen in some nonresponding patients. In the 0.1-3.0 mg/kg groups, partial responders were among the patients with the lowest normalized peripheral clonal expansion, particularly in CD8+ T cells.

The trial excluded patients who had a history of autoimmune disease or who were on systemic immunosuppression. Peripheral blood for TCR sequencing was collected from all dose cohorts at baseline, on cycle 4 day 1, and on cycle 7 day 1. Samples came from an open-label, multicenter, first-in-human phase I dose-escalation trial of ivuxolimab. Adults with locally advanced or metastatic head and neck squamous cell, hepatocellular, melanoma or renal cell carcinoma were enrolled in the trial. Before TCR sequencing, CD4+ T cells and CD8+ T cells were sorted from peripheral blood as separate populations. The trim is 5 bases for V and 0 bases for J, with a gap of 12 bases between the germline ends. CDR1 and CDR2 were assigned from the germline V gene as SGHTA and FQGNSA. The CDR3 starts with the cysteine, ends with the phenylalanine, and has 15 residues. Of all the DNA, just the CDR3 is kept, 45 bases in frame from base 1.

For sequencing of the TCRbeta CDR3 region, genomic DNA was extracted from the sorted cells. TCRbeta CDR3 regions were sequenced using the immunoSEQ Assay. What TCRdb holds here is the immuneACCESS table cut down to in-frame rearrangements. Part of the clones is not present; checked against another copy, under half of the missing clones reflect an unresolved V gene, and the others are unexplained. The sample table records around 79,000 clones; almost 85% of these occur just once. The ten largest clonotypes hold approximately 0.65% of the sample. The clonotype originates from an adult with an advanced solid tumor such as melanoma, head and neck, liver or kidney cancer. The chain couples TRBV7-2 to TRBJ2-3; matching of 5 bases hints at TRBD1 as the D gene. The input for sequencing was CD4+ or CD8+ T cells sorted from blood, taken in a trial of the OX40 agonist ivuxolimab. The CDR3 reads CASSERQTSTDTQYF. In nucleotides, the sequence is TGTGCCAGCAGCGAACGACAGACTAGCACAGATACGCAGTATTTT.